Below are 13 T cell receptor beta chains sequenced from a single sample in a study of shared clonotypes between healthy human individuals. TCRdb's copy holds only in-frame clones and misses some; the assay was immunoSEQ multiplex PCR. The data contain some 2.3 million clones, more than 80% of them seen just once; the ten biggest clones take up 0.35% to 0.45%. Sequencing was done on a sample of naive CD4+ T cells from PBMCs. Subset reported: CD45RA+ positively selected. The receptors shown here come from a man between 18 and 29 years old in good health. Some clones in this sample may be carry-over from other donors' samples.

The CDR3 DNA sequence: TGTGCCAGCAGTCCCCTGGGGAGCTCCTACAATGAGCAGTTCTTC. Residues: CASSPLGSSYNEQFF. V is TRBV27 and J is TRBJ2-1; TRBD2 is a possible D gene (5 bases). Germline CDR1 is MNHEY and CDR2 is SMNVEV (reference sequence). V lost 5 bases and J lost 0, with 11 bases in between. This CDR3 region has 15 residues.

This chain links TRBV7-9 with TRBJ2-3; TRBD1 or TRBD2 may be the D gene (5 bases each). The CDR3 loop spans 16 amino acids. Trimming shortened V by 4 bases and J by 6 bases, and 20 bases separated the two germline ends. Germline CDR1 SEHNR, CDR2 FQNEAQ (reference sequence). Here the CDR3 reads CASSSSGAVPGDTQYF. The CDR3 DNA follows: TGTGCCAGCAGCTCCTCCGGGGCCGTCCCCGGGGATACGCAGTATTTT. The complete variable domain, with remaining parts taken from reference TRBV7-9 and TRBJ2-3, reads DTGVSQNPRHKITKRGQNVTFRCDPISEHNRLYWYRQTLGQGPEFLTYFQNEAQLEKSRLLSDRFSAERPKGSFSTLEIQRTEQGDSAMYLCASSSSGAVPGDTQYFGPGTRLTVL.

The rearrangement links TRBV6-1 to TRBJ2-3, with D unresolved. The V and J ends lost 2 bases and 2 bases respectively, with 8 bases between them. From germline, CDR1 is MNHNS and CDR2 SASEGT. This CDR3 comprises 14 residues. Here the CDR3 DNA reads TGTGCCAGCAGTGAACGAACAGCCACAGATACGCAGTATTTT. It translates to CASSERTATDTQYF.

The rearrangement links TRBV15 to TRBJ2-5; a weak D match, TRBD2 (6 bases). The J call is in doubt because the DNA end fits TRBJ2-7 better. Germline assignment: CDR1 LNHNV and CDR2 YYDKDF (reference sequence). The CDR3 is 14 amino acids. CDR3 nucleotides: TGTGCCACCGGGGGACGGGAGCGAGTCTACGAGCAGTACTTC. Translated: CATGGRERVYEQYF.

This chain links TRBV7-8 with TRBJ1-4; TRBD1 matches at 7 bases. Germline values: CDR1 SGHVS, CDR2 FQNEAQ. The CDR3 length is 12 residues. The trim removed 11 bases at V and 3 bases at J, leaving 3 bases unmatched. The CDR3 DNA is TGTGCCGCAGGGGGGGCTAATGAAAAACTGTTTTTT. It encodes CAAGGANEKLFF. Using reference TRBV7-8 and TRBJ1-4 for the parts outside the CDR3, the full variable domain is GAGVSQSPRYKVAKRGQDVALRCDPISGHVSLFWYQQALGQGPEFLTYFQNEAQLDKSGLPSDRFFAERPEGSVSTLKIQRTQQEDSAVYLCAAGGANEKLFFGSGTQLSVL.

The rearrangement uses TRBV7-9 and TRBJ2-3, with D unresolved. Germline V gives CDR1 SEHNR, CDR2 FQNEAQ (reference sequence). The CDR3 spans 14 residues. The ends were cut back, 0 bases at V and 2 bases at J, with 6 bases in the middle. CDR3 sequence reads: CASSLAAPTDTQYF. For the CDR3, the DNA is TGTGCCAGCAGCTTAGCAGCCCCCACAGATACGCAGTATTTT.

This sequence joins TRBV5-4 and TRBJ2-5; 7 nucleotides line up with TRBD2. This CDR3 has 15 residues. The junction had 7 bases not matched to a gene; V was cut back by 4 bases and J by 1 base. Germline CDR1 is SGHNT and CDR2 is YYREEE (reference sequence). CDR3: CASSRGVGTQETQYF. CDR3 nucleotide sequence: TGTGCCAGCAGCCGGGGGGTGGGGACCCAAGAGACCCAGTACTTC.

V and J are TRBV15 and TRBJ2-6; D possibly matches TRBD1 or TRBD2 (5 bases each). The CDR3 runs to 17 residues. Germline CDR1 reads LNHNV; CDR2 reads YYDKDF (reference sequence). V lost 3 bases to trimming and J lost 0 bases, with 12 bases between them. CDR3 in amino acids: CATSSGDGDSGANVLTF. CDR3 bases: TGTGCCACCAGCAGTGGGGACGGAGACTCTGGGGCCAACGTCCTGACTTTC.

V usage is TRBV6-5 and J usage is TRBJ2-3; D tentatively fits TRBD1 or TRBD2 (5 bases each). Trimming took 2 bases from V and 3 from J, leaving 12 bases between them. This CDR3 region has 15 residues. Germline V gene sequence: CDR1 MNHEY, CDR2 SVGAGI. Here the CDR3 reads CASSYAEGTTDTQYF. The CDR3 nucleotides read TGTGCCAGCAGTTACGCCGAAGGGACGACAGATACGCAGTATTTT.

A remark on this clone: Other DNA sequences within the sample encode an identical CDR3. The V gene is TRBV4-1, the J gene TRBJ1-1; D perhaps matches TRBD1 (5 bases). This CDR3 contains 15 residues. Trimming stripped 1 base from V and 1 base from J, with 10 bases between. CDR1 and CDR2 (germline): MGHRA, YSYEKL. The CDR3 DNA follows: TGCGCCAGCAGCCAAGTTGGGACGGCGAACACTGAAGCTTTCTTT. Protein: CASSQVGTANTEAFF.

Notes on this clone: In the same sample, other DNA sequences code for this CDR3. The chain combines TRBV18 with TRBJ2-7, with D unresolved. The V and J ends lost 2 bases and 2 bases respectively, with 7 bases between them. Germline V gene sequence: CDR1 KGHSH, CDR2 LQKENI. The CDR3 has 13 amino acids. In DNA, the CDR3 is TGTGCCAGCTCACCAGGCACAGCCTACGAGCAGTACTTC. As protein: CASSPGTAYEQYF.

The chain links TRBV5-1 to TRBJ1-1; tentative D call: TRBD1 (5 bases). The CDR3 runs to 14 residues. V lost 3 bases, J lost 6 bases, and 15 bases lay in between. From germline, CDR1 is SGHRS and CDR2 YFSETQ. This CDR3 reads CASSSGPKVPEAFF. As DNA, the CDR3 is TGCGCCAGCAGCTCGGGACCGAAGGTCCCTGAAGCTTTCTTT.

This clone is a singleton in its sample. The chain links TRBV25-1 to TRBJ2-7, with 11 bases matching TRBD1. The CDR3 has 14 residues. V gave up 9 bases and J gave up 3 bases; unmatched junction bases: 7. CDR1 is MGHDK and CDR2 is SYGVNS in the germline V gene. The CDR3 here is CASEGDRGDYEQYF. The CDR3 coding sequence is TGTGCCAGTGAGGGGGACAGGGGGGACTACGAGCAGTACTTC.